This is a list of T cell receptor beta chains from one sample in a study of beta chain features in type 1 diabetes. The protocol was immunoSEQ multiplex PCR, while the TCRdb copy is restricted to in-frame clones and leaves out a portion. In the table there are around 340,000 clones, 8% of which are singletons. Source material: central memory CD4+ T cells from blood. Source of these receptors: a woman between 18 and 30 years old in good health. CDR3s include the opening cysteine and the closing phenylalanine or tryptophan. D genes are given only for firm matches. Rows give clone size only sometimes, using once, few, many, or a class for an expanded clone.

v_call: TRBV7-2
d_call: TRBD2
j_call: TRBJ2-1
clone_size: .
cdr3_aa: CASSSSWGGRAVEQFF
cdr3_nt: TGTGCCAGCAGCTCTAGTTGGGGCGGGAGGGCCGTTGAGCAGTTCTTC

v_call: TRBV10-3
d_call: TRBD2
j_call: TRBJ2-7
clone_size: few
cdr3_aa: CATSGGRSYEQYF
cdr3_nt: TGTGCCACCAGCGGGGGCAGGTCCTACGAGCAGTACTTC

v_call: TRBV7-3
d_call: .
j_call: TRBJ2-1
clone_size: few
cdr3_aa: CASSSSGSYNEQFF
cdr3_nt: TGTGCCAGCTCGTCTTCTGGGTCCTACAATGAGCAGTTCTTC

v_call: TRBV7-9
d_call: TRBD2
j_call: TRBJ2-7
clone_size: few
cdr3_aa: CASSSPLLLAGGPGYEQYF
cdr3_nt: TGTGCCAGCAGCTCGCCCCTACTTCTAGCGGGAGGGCCTGGCTACGAGCAGTACTTC

v_call: TRBV5-4
d_call: .
j_call: TRBJ2-7
clone_size: .
cdr3_aa: CASLIMGTYEQYF
cdr3_nt: TGTGCCAGCCTTATAATGGGGACCTACGAGCAGTACTTC

v_call: TRBV29-1
d_call: TRBD1
j_call: TRBJ2-1
clone_size: .
cdr3_aa: CSAQGWDEQFF
cdr3_nt: TGCAGCGCACAGGGGTGGGATGAGCAGTTCTTC

v_call: TRBV10-3
d_call: TRBD2
j_call: TRBJ2-3
clone_size: .
cdr3_aa: CAISGYGTSGRSDTQYF
cdr3_nt: TGTGCCATCAGTGGATACGGGACTAGCGGGAGATCTGATACGCAGTATTTT

v_call: TRBV7-9
d_call: TRBD1
j_call: TRBJ2-1
clone_size: few
cdr3_aa: CASSPRDSSYNEQFF
cdr3_nt: TGTGCCAGCAGCCCTAGGGACAGCTCCTACAATGAGCAGTTCTTC

v_call: TRBV6-6
d_call: TRBD1
j_call: TRBJ2-3
clone_size: few
cdr3_aa: CASSVQQGRSEDTQYF
cdr3_nt: TGTGCCAGCAGTGTACAACAGGGGAGAAGTGAAGATACGCAGTATTTT

v_call: TRBV7-9
d_call: .
j_call: TRBJ2-7
clone_size: few
cdr3_aa: CASSSRRSSYEQYF
cdr3_nt: TGTGCCAGCAGCTCAAGACGGAGCTCCTACGAGCAGTACTTC

v_call: TRBV7-9
d_call: .
j_call: TRBJ1-2
clone_size: many
cdr3_aa: CASSPTGYYGYTF
cdr3_nt: TGTGCCAGCAGCCCGACAGGATACTATGGCTACACCTTC

v_call: TRBV6-1
d_call: .
j_call: TRBJ2-7
clone_size: .
cdr3_aa: CASRVPDIRGLEQYF
cdr3_nt: TGTGCCAGCAGAGTCCCGGACATCCGTGGGCTCGAGCAGTACTTC

v_call: TRBV7-3
d_call: .
j_call: TRBJ2-2
clone_size: few
cdr3_aa: CASSSGPRDTWPGELFF
cdr3_nt: TGTGCCAGCAGCTCCGGTCCGCGGGACACCTGGCCCGGGGAGCTGTTTTTT

v_call: TRBV6-5
d_call: .
j_call: TRBJ1-5
clone_size: .
cdr3_aa: CASSEGSSNQPQHF
cdr3_nt: TGTGCCAGCAGTGAAGGCAGCAGTAACCAGCCCCAGCATTTT

v_call: TRBV7-2
d_call: TRBD1
j_call: TRBJ1-1
clone_size: few
cdr3_aa: CASSRQGFTEAFF
cdr3_nt: TGTGCCAGCAGCAGACAGGGATTCACTGAAGCTTTCTTT

v_call: TRBV20-1
d_call: .
j_call: TRBJ2-7
clone_size: few
cdr3_aa: CAAGLNYEQYF
cdr3_nt: TGCGCCGCGGGGCTGAACTACGAGCAGTACTTC

v_call: TRBV28
d_call: TRBD1
j_call: TRBJ2-3
clone_size: .
cdr3_aa: CASSLGFPGTGGTDTQYF
cdr3_nt: TGTGCCAGCAGTTTAGGTTTCCCGGGGACAGGGGGCACAGATACGCAGTATTTT

v_call: TRBV2
d_call: .
j_call: TRBJ2-5
clone_size: few
cdr3_aa: CASRGDSQETQYF
cdr3_nt: TGTGCCAGCAGAGGTGACAGTCAAGAGACCCAGTACTTC

v_call: TRBV27
d_call: .
j_call: TRBJ2-3
clone_size: few
cdr3_aa: CASSLSKGGLSTDTQYF
cdr3_nt: TGTGCCAGCAGTTTGTCGAAGGGGGGACTGAGCACAGATACGCAGTATTTT

v_call: TRBV29-1
d_call: TRBD1
j_call: TRBJ2-5
clone_size: few
cdr3_aa: CSVDPTGAETQYF
cdr3_nt: TGCAGCGTTGACCCCACAGGGGCAGAGACCCAGTACTTC

v_call: TRBV11-2
d_call: .
j_call: TRBJ2-6
clone_size: .
cdr3_aa: CASSPRTVGANVLTF
cdr3_nt: TGTGCCAGCAGCCCCCGGACAGTCGGGGCCAACGTCCTGACTTTC

v_call: TRBV14
d_call: .
j_call: TRBJ1-2
clone_size: few
cdr3_aa: CASSQEAISYTF
cdr3_nt: TGTGCCAGCAGCCAAGAGGCTATAAGCTACACCTTC

v_call: TRBV18
d_call: TRBD1
j_call: TRBJ2-5
clone_size: few
cdr3_aa: CASSPTGQGAGETQYF
cdr3_nt: TGTGCCAGCTCACCGACAGGACAGGGGGCCGGAGAGACCCAGTACTTC

v_call: TRBV2
d_call: TRBD2
j_call: TRBJ2-3
clone_size: .
cdr3_aa: CASSLIAGSTDTQYF
cdr3_nt: TGTGCCAGCAGTCTCATAGCGGGATCCACAGATACGCAGTATTTT

v_call: TRBV25-1
d_call: TRBD1
j_call: TRBJ2-7
clone_size: few
cdr3_aa: CASSEQGAVDEQYF
cdr3_nt: TGTGCCAGCAGTGAACAGGGGGCAGTTGATGAGCAGTACTTC

v_call: TRBV5-4
d_call: TRBD1
j_call: TRBJ1-4
clone_size: many
cdr3_aa: CASSLSARGNEKLFF
cdr3_nt: TGTGCCAGCAGCTTATCGGCCAGGGGGAATGAAAAACTGTTTTTT

v_call: TRBV4-2
d_call: TRBD2
j_call: TRBJ2-1
clone_size: few
cdr3_aa: CASSRSTSGLAAYNEQFF
cdr3_nt: TGTGCCAGCAGCCGAAGTACCTCGGGACTAGCGGCCTACAATGAGCAGTTCTTC

v_call: TRBV5-1
d_call: .
j_call: TRBJ2-1
clone_size: few
cdr3_aa: CASSSAGNEQFF
cdr3_nt: TGCGCCAGCAGCTCGGCGGGAAATGAGCAGTTCTTC

v_call: TRBV5-1
d_call: .
j_call: TRBJ2-3
clone_size: .
cdr3_aa: CASSLSGVGTDTQYF
cdr3_nt: TGCGCCAGCAGCTTATCAGGTGTGGGCACAGATACGCAGTATTTT

v_call: TRBV11-2
d_call: .
j_call: TRBJ1-3
clone_size: few
cdr3_aa: CASSPGVDSGNTIYF
cdr3_nt: TGTGCCAGCAGCCCCGGGGTCGACTCTGGAAACACCATATATTTT

v_call: TRBV7-9
d_call: TRBD1
j_call: TRBJ1-2
clone_size: .
cdr3_aa: CASSFGGTVNYGYTF
cdr3_nt: TGTGCCAGCAGCTTTGGAGGGACAGTCAACTATGGCTACACCTTC

v_call: TRBV5-1
d_call: TRBD2
j_call: TRBJ2-3
clone_size: many
cdr3_aa: CASSFEIRAGGTDTQYF
cdr3_nt: TGCGCCAGCAGCTTCGAGATCCGAGCGGGGGGCACAGATACGCAGTATTTT

v_call: TRBV4-1
d_call: .
j_call: TRBJ2-5
clone_size: .
cdr3_aa: CASSQTILGETQYF
cdr3_nt: TGCGCCAGCAGCCAAACGATTCTAGGGGAGACCCAGTACTTC

v_call: TRBV4-2
d_call: TRBD2
j_call: TRBJ2-1
clone_size: .
cdr3_aa: CASSQTSGANNEQFF
cdr3_nt: TGTGCCAGCAGCCAGACTAGCGGGGCCAACAATGAGCAGTTCTTC

v_call: TRBV23-1
d_call: TRBD2
j_call: TRBJ2-7
clone_size: .
cdr3_aa: CASSQVSRLAPHEQYF
cdr3_nt: TGCGCCAGCAGTCAAGTATCAAGACTAGCTCCCCACGAGCAGTACTTC

v_call: TRBV9
d_call: .
j_call: TRBJ2-1
clone_size: few
cdr3_aa: CASSRREMSYNEQFF
cdr3_nt: TGTGCCAGCAGTCGGAGGGAGATGAGCTACAATGAGCAGTTCTTC

v_call: TRBV9
d_call: TRBD2
j_call: TRBJ2-7
clone_size: few
cdr3_aa: CASSAGLAGGEVEQYF
cdr3_nt: TGTGCCAGCAGCGCGGGACTAGCGGGAGGGGAGGTAGAGCAGTACTTC

v_call: TRBV7-2
d_call: .
j_call: TRBJ2-7
clone_size: few
cdr3_aa: CASSLPASSYEQYF
cdr3_nt: TGTGCCAGCAGCTTACCGGCGAGCTCCTACGAGCAGTACTTC

v_call: TRBV19
d_call: TRBD2
j_call: TRBJ2-1
clone_size: .
cdr3_aa: CASSRRGGLAGGTYNEQFF
cdr3_nt: TGTGCCAGTAGCCGACGGGGAGGACTAGCGGGAGGAACCTACAATGAGCAGTTCTTC

v_call: TRBV15
d_call: .
j_call: TRBJ1-2
clone_size: many
cdr3_aa: CATSRESNYGYTF
cdr3_nt: TGTGCCACCAGCAGAGAGTCTAACTATGGCTACACCTTC

v_call: TRBV9
d_call: TRBD2
j_call: TRBJ2-2
clone_size: once
cdr3_aa: CASSLRISGGNTGELFF
cdr3_nt: TGTGCCAGCAGCCTCAGGATTAGCGGGGGCAACACCGGGGAGCTGTTTTTT

v_call: TRBV10-3
d_call: .
j_call: TRBJ2-7
clone_size: many
cdr3_aa: CAISESRREQYF
cdr3_nt: TGTGCCATCAGTGAGAGTAGACGCGAGCAGTACTTC

v_call: TRBV7-9
d_call: .
j_call: TRBJ2-5
clone_size: few
cdr3_aa: CASSPTQETQYF
cdr3_nt: TGTGCCAGCAGCCCAACCCAAGAGACCCAGTACTTC

v_call: TRBV4-1
d_call: .
j_call: TRBJ2-7
clone_size: .
cdr3_aa: CASSGYRGVEQYF
cdr3_nt: TGCGCCAGCAGTGGATATAGGGGGGTCGAGCAGTACTTC

v_call: TRBV9
d_call: .
j_call: TRBJ2-1
clone_size: .
cdr3_aa: CASSVSVTDNEQFF
cdr3_nt: TGTGCCAGCAGCGTGAGTGTAACAGACAATGAGCAGTTCTTC

v_call: TRBV10-3
d_call: .
j_call: TRBJ2-5
clone_size: few
cdr3_aa: CAISLTQETQYF
cdr3_nt: TGTGCCATCAGCCTCACTCAAGAGACCCAGTACTTC

v_call: TRBV6-6
d_call: TRBD2
j_call: TRBJ2-7
clone_size: .
cdr3_aa: CASSYGTSLEQYF
cdr3_nt: TGTGCCAGCAGTTACGGGACTAGTCTCGAGCAGTACTTC

v_call: TRBV15
d_call: .
j_call: TRBJ2-1
clone_size: .
cdr3_aa: CATSRGGGYNEQFF
cdr3_nt: TGTGCCACCAGCAGAGGGGGAGGCTACAATGAGCAGTTCTTC